This TCR beta chain was identified in a study of cytomegalovirus exposure and HLA in healthy donors. About the research overall: T cells numbering about 179 million yielded 100 million to 120 million unique TCR beta sequences in an earlier analysis.

General study points: The listing of 150 to 200 TCR beta chains classed them as cytomegalovirus-associated. Reported results showed that the classifier diagnosed cytomegalovirus status with high specificity and sensitivity.

The primer mix had 60 Vbeta and 13 Jbeta primers. The table came from immunoSEQ multiplex PCR; TCRdb's copy has only in-frame clones and leaves some out. The table lists hundreds of thousands of clones, approximately 68% of them singletons, with approximately 1.7% in the top ten. Details on this clone: Its antigen is undetermined.

Between the trimmed V and J ends, which lost 2 bases and 5 bases, there was a span of 9 bases. The CDR3 is made up of 13 amino acids. CDR1 and CDR2 from the germline V gene are SGHVS and FNYEAQ. V usage is TRBV7-6 and J usage is TRBJ1-1; no clear D. The sequenced material came from PBMCs. This receptor was obtained from a woman aged 25 to 39 in good health and CMV-seronegative. The CDR3 nucleotides read TGTGCCAGCAGCTTAAGACTGGCAACTGAAGCTTTCTTT. This sequence encodes CASSLRLATEAFF.